Sequencing of this TCR beta chain was carried out in a study of blood T cell repertoires in COVID-19. Sequencing was performed with immunoSEQ multiplex PCR; in TCRdb, only in-frame clones are kept and a portion is missing. The sample lists over 100,000 clones, around 82% occurring once. CDR1 is MGHRA, CDR2 YSYEKL, per germline. This CDR3 is built from 17 residues. V gave up 2 bases and J gave up 6 bases; unmatched junction bases: 13. This receptor was identified in a human donor in a cohort sampled during active or convalescent COVID-19. This sequence joins TRBV4-1 and TRBJ2-4; 7 nucleotides align to TRBD1. Material for sequencing was peripheral blood. Here the CDR3 reads CASSQPLDRASSNIQYF. CDR3 bases: TGCGCCAGCAGCCAACCCCTTGACAGGGCTTCTTCAAACATTCAGTACTTC.